Here is one TCR beta chain with its context. Sequence at one end of the junction differs from germline and may be a read error. The sample belongs to a study of blood T cell repertoires in COVID-19. Study context: T cells, B-cell-depleted T cells, or PBMCs supplied cDNA or gDNA.

This CDR3 has 15 residues. The germline V gene has CDR1 LGHNT and CDR2 FRNRAP. Per the original methods: Reference gene primer amplification gave estimated nucleated cell counts. TCRdb keeps only in-frame clones here, not all; method: immunoSEQ multiplex PCR. For V, J and clone size, that table is used; D and trimming come from the DNA. The data show 200,000 to 250,000 clones, more than 80% seen once. The chain recombines TRBV12-5 with TRBJ1-1; 8 bases align to TRBD1. The sequenced sample was PBMCs or T cells enriched from blood (not recorded which). The clonotype originates from a man in his sixties who had recovered from COVID-19. The CDR3 nucleotides read TGTGCTAGTGGCTCCACCAGGGGGCCGAACGCTGAAGCTTTCTTT. It specifies CASGSTRGPNAEAFF.